This record covers a single T cell receptor beta chain. Its antigen is undetermined. Using a J-beta primer mix together with a sample-barcoded 5' primer, a second PCR was run for roughly 6 to 11 cycles. Using its own MiXCR run on the 5' RACE reads, TCRdb lists one record per CDR3 protein. The sample consists of roughly 1.9 million distinct CDR3 sequences, roughly two fifths of them appearing once. This entry is derived from a study of blood T cells in healthy people across ages. Those donating, healthy Caucasian individuals from Russia, were aged about 6 to 95. Collection of around 9.3 milliliters of peripheral blood was performed for each donor. Each sample yielded at least 5.5 micrograms of PBMC total RNA. General study findings and limits: Long-lived donors exceeded aged donors in naive CD4+ cells and diversity.

The germline CDR1 and CDR2 sequences are KGHDR and SFDVKD. CDR3 length: 14 residues. V was pared by 4 bases and J by 8 bases, with 16 bases between. The chain is built from TRBV24-1 and TRBJ1-2; D is unresolved. Sequencing input: blood. This receptor was taken from a human donor in good health. The CDR3 sequence: CATSDPNGGNGYTF. The CDR3 bases are TGTGCCACCAGTGACCCCAACGGAGGGAACGGCTACACCTTC.